This T cell receptor (beta chain) is drawn from a study of T cell responses to AZD1222 COVID-19 vaccine listed by TCRdb under 2021. Regarding the study in general: Because spike-specific TCR depth and breadth did not differ between the two schedules, AZD1222 recipients who got a second dose at roughly 4 weeks were pooled with those who got a second dose at roughly 12 weeks. A total of under 250 trial participants underwent TCR sequencing, of whom under 220 had received two doses of AZD1222 and about 25 had received two doses of the MenACWY control vaccine. Trial participants were enrolled by age into subgroups of 18-55, 56-69 and 70-plus years, and 148, 28 and 57 TCR-sequenced participants, respectively, were included in these subgroups. The investigation overall reported the following: Vaccine-associated CD4 TCRs spanned the whole spike protein, with dominant responses in regions 160-218 and 743-854. Because no day 14 peak-response samples were available, the repertoires could be characterized only after the peak T cell response. Reportedly, close to half of the unique spike-specific TCRs recognized epitopes lying outside the regions that are mutated in the B.1.351 and B.1.1.7 variants. Conclusions about previously exposed vaccinees were limited because only a handful of AZD1222 recipients were SARS-CoV-2 seropositive at baseline. Participants were mostly white British and included more females than males, and it was suggested by the authors that clonal diversity may have been underestimated. After two AZD1222 doses, spike-specific TCR breadth and depth were significantly higher than at day 0 and than in MenACWY recipients. The 56-69-year group was small, and its depth increase did not reach significance, likely because of low power.

According to the study, the label for this sample's time point signals: baseline before first vaccination. Samples from vaccinated people were obtained from the UK trials COV001 and COV002, which included a single-blind randomized controlled phase 2/3 trial of AZD1222 (ChAdOx1 nCoV-19) in healthy adults. Trial participant PBMC samples were collected at day 0 and day 28 after the second dose for TCRbeta chain sequencing. With regard to this clone: The antigen this receptor binds is unknown. No clone much larger than this one lies a single base away; base qualities are absent.

The CDR3 regions of human TCRbeta chains were subjected to immunosequencing. In the authors' own workflow: Repertoire TCRs were checked for matches against a reference library of SARS-CoV-2-specific TCRs that had been generated using the MIRA antigen-specificity platform. Breadth meant the fraction of unique TCRs that were SARS-CoV-2-associated, whereas depth meant the fraction of total T cells that were SARS-CoV-2-associated. Each spike-specific TCR was assigned to its reactive spike region and to a CD4 or CD8 class using the MIRA data. Log10-transformed breadth and depth values were compared by one-way ANOVA with Sidak's multiple comparisons tests. This is the immuneACCESS table as TCRdb keeps it, with only in-frame sequences that have V and J called. A part of the clones is gone; compared with another copy, unresolved V genes explain less than half, and the rest is unexplained. That table gives V, J and clone size, and the DNA gave D and trimming. The table for this sample lists about 100,000 clones; 88% of them were counted only once. The ten largest clones capture about 1.7% of the sample.

The TCR sequence derives from an adult in good health. Here the sequenced sample was peripheral blood, taken on day 0 of AZD1222 vaccination.

The DNA sequence follows: TGTGCCAGCAGCTTAGGACAGGGCCCAGATACGCAGTATTTT. Translated, this gives CASSLGQGPDTQYF. This sequence uses TRBV2 and TRBJ2-3; TRBD1 agrees with 8 junctional bases. The CDR3 measures 14 amino acids from cysteine to phenylalanine. The read is trimmed to its CDR3 DNA, 42 bases read in frame from base 1. In the germline V gene, CDR1 corresponds to SNHLY and CDR2 to FYNNEI. Germline trimming amounts to 6 bases on V and 4 bases on J, with 6 as the count of junction bases outside the gene matches.